This record covers a single TCR beta chain. The target antigen is unknown. V dropped 1 base and J dropped 4; count of bases not matched to a gene: 1. Germline loops: CDR1 SGHDN, CDR2 FVKESK. CDR3 length equals 14 residues. These data come from a study of CD4+ T cells in melanoma. Data came from immunoSEQ multiplex PCR; TCRdb stores just in-frame clones and leaves some out. The sample lists roughly 110,000 clones, 80% to 95% occurring once. Study-level results: CD8+ T cell, macrophage and B cell function reportedly correlated with neoantigen-specific CD4+ T cells. Diverse differentiation states were reported for melanoma neoantigen-specific CD4+ T cells.

Sequenced: peripheral blood. This sequence originates from a human donor with melanoma. V is TRBV14 and J is TRBJ2-5, with 9 bases matching TRBD2. CDR3 region: CASSQVLAGETQYF. The DNA for the CDR3 is TGTGCCAGCAGCCAAGTACTAGCGGGAGAGACCCAGTACTTC.